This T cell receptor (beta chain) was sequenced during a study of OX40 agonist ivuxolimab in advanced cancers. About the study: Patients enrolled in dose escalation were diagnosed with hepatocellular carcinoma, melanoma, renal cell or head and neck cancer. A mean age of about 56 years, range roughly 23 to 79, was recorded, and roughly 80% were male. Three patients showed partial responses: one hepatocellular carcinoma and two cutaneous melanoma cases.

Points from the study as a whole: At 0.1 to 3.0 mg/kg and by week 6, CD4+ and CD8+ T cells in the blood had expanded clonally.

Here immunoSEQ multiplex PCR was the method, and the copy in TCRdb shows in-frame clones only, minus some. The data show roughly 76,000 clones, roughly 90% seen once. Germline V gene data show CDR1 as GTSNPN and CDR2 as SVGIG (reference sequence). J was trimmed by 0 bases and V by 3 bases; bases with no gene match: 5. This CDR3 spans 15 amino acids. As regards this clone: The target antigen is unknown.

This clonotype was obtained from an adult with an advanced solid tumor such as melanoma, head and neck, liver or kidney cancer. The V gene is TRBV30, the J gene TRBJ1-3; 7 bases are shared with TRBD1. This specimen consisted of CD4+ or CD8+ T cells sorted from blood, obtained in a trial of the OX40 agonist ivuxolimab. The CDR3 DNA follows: TGTGCCTGGAGCGCAAAGGGGGCCTCTGGAAACACCATATATTTT. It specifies CAWSAKGASGNTIYF.